A single sample is the source of the 20 T cell receptor beta chains below, sequenced in a study of shared clonotypes between healthy human individuals. TCRdb's table, derived via immunoSEQ multiplex PCR, lists solely in-frame clones and lacks some. The table includes about 800,000 clones, 90% to 97% detected once. Naive CD8 isolation took CD45RO-negative cells positively selected for CCR7 and excluded terminally differentiated effector memory CD45RA+ cells. Sequenced input: naive CD8+ T cells sorted from blood. These receptor sequences come from a young man in good health.

The chain is built from TRBV11-3 and TRBJ2-7, with TRBD1 identical over 7 bases. The germline V gene has CDR1 SGHNT and CDR2 YENEEA. The CDR3 sequence is 18 residues long. The V and J ends lost 2 bases and 0 bases, in that order; junction bases with no gene match: 13. CDR3 region: CASSLTNRDSESSYEQYF. The CDR3 DNA reads as TGTGCCAGCAGCTTAACCAACAGGGACAGTGAAAGCTCCTACGAGCAGTACTTC.

CDR3 protein: CASSGRSRYF. The CDR3 DNA reads as TGTGCCAGCAGTGGCCGATCCCGTTACTTC. This chain connects TRBV25-1 to TRBJ2-5; D not certain. V lost 4 bases, J lost 14 bases, and 11 bases lay in between. The CDR3 covers 10 residues. CDR1 and CDR2 from the germline V gene are MGHDK and SYGVNS.

This clone was seen just once. This sequence joins TRBV29-1 and TRBJ2-7, with 7 positions matching TRBD2. The CDR3 covers 14 residues. V lost 2 bases to trimming and J lost 5 bases; unmatched junction nucleotides: 9. CDR1 and CDR2 (germline): SQVTM, ANQGSEA. In nucleotides, the CDR3 is TGCAGCGTTGAATGGGGGGAGGGGAGGAACGAGCAGTACTTC. Its translation is CSVEWGEGRNEQYF.

This chain uses TRBV5-1 with TRBJ1-1, with 7 bases matching TRBD1. Germline lookup yields CDR1 SGHRS and CDR2 YFSETQ. Trimming took 4 bases from V and 7 from J; bases not matched to a gene: 4. The CDR3 consists of 12 residues. In DNA form, the CDR3 reads TGCGCCAGCAGCAACCGGGACAGTGAAGCTTTCTTT. Translation gives CASSNRDSEAFF.

The J gene is TRBJ2-2, the V gene TRBV18; D uncertain. Germline CDR1 KGHSH, CDR2 LQKENI. Trimming removed 4 bases at V and 5 bases at J, with 8 bases between. The CDR3 sequence is 13 residues long. CDR3 in amino acids: CASSQGSTGELFF. CDR3 sequence (DNA): TGTGCCAGCTCACAAGGAAGTACCGGGGAGCTGTTTTTT.

Comment on this clone: Other DNA sequences in the sample encode the same CDR3. The CDR3 spells CASSLGGLTDTQYF. The CDR3 nucleotides read TGTGCCAGCAGTTTGGGCGGGCTCACAGATACGCAGTATTTT. This rearrangement joins TRBV27 to TRBJ2-3; possible D gene TRBD2, 5 bases. V was trimmed by 3 bases and J by 2 bases, leaving 9 bases between them. This CDR3 contains 14 residues. Looked up from germline, CDR1 is MNHEY and CDR2 is SMNVEV (reference sequence).

The CDR3 coding sequence is TGTGCCAGCAGTTTAGGCGGGAACTCCTACGAGCAGTACTTC. Translating it yields CASSLGGNSYEQYF. The chain employs TRBV28 and TRBJ2-7; D possibly corresponds to TRBD2 (6 bases). V gave up 2 bases and J gave up 0 bases, with 8 bases separating them. This CDR3 spans 14 amino acids. In germline, CDR1 is MDHEN, CDR2 SYDVKM.

The chain uses TRBV29-1 and TRBJ2-1; 8 positions agree with TRBD1. The CDR3 runs to 15 residues. Trimming removed 3 bases from V and 9 bases from J; junction bases left unmatched: 13. CDR1 is SQVTM, CDR2 ANQGSEA, per germline. The CDR3 loop reads CSVERTGLSGLEQFF. The CDR3 region has the DNA TGCAGCGTTGAGAGGACAGGGTTAAGCGGTCTTGAGCAGTTCTTC.

The CDR3 spells CASSFERSTDTQYF. CDR3 bases: TGTGCCAGCAGCTTTGAAAGGAGCACAGATACGCAGTATTTT. The gene calls are TRBV7-2 and TRBJ2-3; D is unresolved. The CDR3 consists of 14 residues. CDR1 and CDR2 (germline): SGHTA, FQGNSA. The V end was cut by 3 bases, the J end by 0 bases, with 7 bases between.

V is TRBV5-1 and J is TRBJ1-4, with D hard to call. Germline lookup yields CDR1 SGHRS and CDR2 YFSETQ. Trimming cost V 4 bases and J 0 bases, with 10 bases left between them. The CDR3 sequence is 15 residues long. The CDR3 nucleotides read TGCGCCAGCAGCCCCTTGGATGCAACTAATGAAAAACTGTTTTTT. This encodes CASSPLDATNEKLFF.

V usage is TRBV27 and J usage is TRBJ2-7, with 8 bases matching TRBD1. Germline lookup yields CDR1 MNHEY and CDR2 SMNVEV (reference sequence). The CDR3 runs 14 residues. The ends lost 5 bases at V and 2 bases at J; junction bases unmatched: 5. The CDR3 sequence: CASSTGTGAYEQYF. DNA of the CDR3: TGTGCCAGCAGTACCGGGACAGGAGCCTACGAGCAGTACTTC.

The chain links TRBV9 to TRBJ2-1, with 11 bases aligning to TRBD2. With 3 bases clipped from V and 2 bases from J, the junction kept 1 base outside the gene matches. Germline V lookup: CDR1 SGDLS, CDR2 YYNGEE. The CDR3 spans 15 residues. The CDR3 DNA follows: TGTGCCAGCAGCGATAGCGGGAGGGCCTACAATGAGCAGTTCTTC. This codes for CASSDSGRAYNEQFF.

Points on this clone: The same CDR3 arises from other DNA sequences in this sample as well. The chain employs TRBV5-6 and TRBJ1-1, with unresolved D. The CDR3 runs to 12 residues. V shed 0 bases and J shed 4 bases, with 4 bases lying between them. Germline V CDR1 and CDR2: SGHDT, YYEEEE. CDR3 loop: CASSLGLTEAFF. Here the CDR3 DNA reads TGTGCCAGCAGCTTGGGGCTCACTGAAGCTTTCTTT.

The chain combines TRBV29-1 with TRBJ1-2; 10 bases fit TRBD1. The V gene's germline CDR1 is SQVTM and CDR2 ANQGSEA. CDR3 size: 14 residues. V trimming: 6 bases; J trimming: 6 bases; junction bases outside the gene matches: 10. CDR3 DNA sequence: TGCAGCGTGCATGAAACCGGGACAGGGGATGGCTACACCTTC. It specifies CSVHETGTGDGYTF.

The V call is TRBV5-4, the J call TRBJ2-5; D gene unclear. The CDR3 spans 12 residues. Germline values: CDR1 SGHNT, CDR2 YYREEE (reference sequence). The V end lost 0 bases, the J end lost 7 bases, and 7 bases lay between the germline ends. The CDR3 reads CASSLGVGTQYF. The DNA for the CDR3 is TGTGCCAGCAGCTTGGGCGTAGGGACCCAGTACTTC.

This chain links TRBV7-3 with TRBJ2-1; D is unclear. The ends were cut back, 2 bases at V and 7 bases at J, with 15 bases in the middle. The germline gives CDR1 SGHTA, CDR2 FQGTGA. The CDR3 sequence is 15 residues long. CDR3 in amino acids: CASSLVGGRMNEQFF. CDR3 bases: TGTGCCAGCAGCTTAGTAGGTGGTCGTATGAATGAGCAGTTCTTC.

The CDR3 here is CSAWTGVGSGNTIYF. In DNA form, the CDR3 reads TGCAGCGCCTGGACAGGAGTCGGGTCTGGAAACACCATATATTTT. The chain links TRBV29-1 to TRBJ1-3; 7 positions match TRBD1. The CDR3 runs 15 residues. The V gene end was trimmed by 7 bases and the J gene end by 1 base; junction bases not matched to a gene: 10. Per germline, CDR1 SQVTM and CDR2 ANQGSEA. The full variable domain, completed using reference TRBV29-1 and TRBJ1-3, is SAVISQKPSRDICQRGTSLTIQCQVDSQVTMMFWYRQQPGQSLTLIATANQGSEATYESGFVIDKFPISRPNLTFSTLTVSNMSPEDSSIYLCSAWTGVGSGNTIYFGEGSWLTVV.

The rearrangement links TRBV9 to TRBJ2-1, with D tentatively TRBD1 or TRBD2 (5 bases each). V was cut by 6 bases and J by 4 bases, with 14 bases left in between. CDR3 length: 14 residues. Looked up from germline, CDR1 is SGDLS and CDR2 is YYNGEE. The CDR3 loop reads CASNPRDPYNEQFF. The CDR3 DNA follows: TGTGCCAGCAACCCAAGGGACCCTTACAATGAGCAGTTCTTC.

This sequence joins TRBV5-4 and TRBJ2-3, with 13 bases identical to TRBD2. V lost 2 bases and J lost 2; bases outside the gene matches: 2. Per the germline V gene, CDR1 is SGHNT and CDR2 is YYREEE (reference sequence). The length of the CDR3 is 16 residues. The CDR3 DNA sequence: TGTGCCAGCAGCTTAGGACTAGCGGGAGCCACAGATACGCAGTATTTT. It encodes CASSLGLAGATDTQYF.

This chain links TRBV7-3 with TRBJ2-1; D might be TRBD2 (5 bases). V lost 4 bases and J lost 4, with 14 bases in between. Germline CDR1 reads SGHTA; CDR2 reads FQGTGA. CDR3 size: 15 residues. This CDR3 reads CASSSPGSSYNEQFF. The CDR3 DNA sequence: TGTGCCAGCAGCTCACCGGGGTCGAGTTACAATGAGCAGTTCTTC.